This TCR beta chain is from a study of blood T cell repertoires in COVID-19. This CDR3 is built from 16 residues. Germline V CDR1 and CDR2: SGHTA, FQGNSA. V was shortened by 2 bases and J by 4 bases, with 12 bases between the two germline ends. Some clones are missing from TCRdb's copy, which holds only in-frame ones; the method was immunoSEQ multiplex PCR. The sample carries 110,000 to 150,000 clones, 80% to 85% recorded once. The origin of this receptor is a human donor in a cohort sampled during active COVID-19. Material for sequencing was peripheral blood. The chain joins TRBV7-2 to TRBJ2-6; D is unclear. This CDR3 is CASSLSAQRGANVLTF. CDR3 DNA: TGTGCCAGCAGCTTATCCGCCCAACGGGGGGCCAACGTCCTGACTTTC.